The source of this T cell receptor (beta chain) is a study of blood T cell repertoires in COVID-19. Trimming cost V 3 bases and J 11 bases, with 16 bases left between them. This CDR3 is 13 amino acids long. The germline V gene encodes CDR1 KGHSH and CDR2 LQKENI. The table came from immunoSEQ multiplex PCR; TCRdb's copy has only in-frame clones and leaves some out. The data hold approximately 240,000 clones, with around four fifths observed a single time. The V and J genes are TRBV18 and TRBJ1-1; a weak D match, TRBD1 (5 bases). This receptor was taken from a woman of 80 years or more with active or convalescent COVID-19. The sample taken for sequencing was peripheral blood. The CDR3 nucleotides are TGTGCCAGCTCACCGGATCAGCTTAAGGGGGCTTTCTTT. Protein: CASSPDQLKGAFF.